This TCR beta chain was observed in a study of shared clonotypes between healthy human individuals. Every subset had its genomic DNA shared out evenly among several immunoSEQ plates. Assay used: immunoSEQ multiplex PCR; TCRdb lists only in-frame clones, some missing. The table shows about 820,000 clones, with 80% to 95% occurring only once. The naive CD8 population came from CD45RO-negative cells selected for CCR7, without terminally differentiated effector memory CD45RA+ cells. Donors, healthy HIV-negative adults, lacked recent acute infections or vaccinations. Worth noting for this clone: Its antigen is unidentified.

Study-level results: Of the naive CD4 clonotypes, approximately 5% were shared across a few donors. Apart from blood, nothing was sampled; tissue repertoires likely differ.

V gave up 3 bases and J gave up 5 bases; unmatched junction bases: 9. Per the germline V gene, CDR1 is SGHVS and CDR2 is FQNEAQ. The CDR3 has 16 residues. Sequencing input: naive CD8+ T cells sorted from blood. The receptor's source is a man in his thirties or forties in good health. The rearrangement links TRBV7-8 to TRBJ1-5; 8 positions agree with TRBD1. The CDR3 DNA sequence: TGTGCCAGCAGCTTCGGGACAGGAGGAGGGTATCAGCCCCAGCATTTT. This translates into CASSFGTGGGYQPQHF.